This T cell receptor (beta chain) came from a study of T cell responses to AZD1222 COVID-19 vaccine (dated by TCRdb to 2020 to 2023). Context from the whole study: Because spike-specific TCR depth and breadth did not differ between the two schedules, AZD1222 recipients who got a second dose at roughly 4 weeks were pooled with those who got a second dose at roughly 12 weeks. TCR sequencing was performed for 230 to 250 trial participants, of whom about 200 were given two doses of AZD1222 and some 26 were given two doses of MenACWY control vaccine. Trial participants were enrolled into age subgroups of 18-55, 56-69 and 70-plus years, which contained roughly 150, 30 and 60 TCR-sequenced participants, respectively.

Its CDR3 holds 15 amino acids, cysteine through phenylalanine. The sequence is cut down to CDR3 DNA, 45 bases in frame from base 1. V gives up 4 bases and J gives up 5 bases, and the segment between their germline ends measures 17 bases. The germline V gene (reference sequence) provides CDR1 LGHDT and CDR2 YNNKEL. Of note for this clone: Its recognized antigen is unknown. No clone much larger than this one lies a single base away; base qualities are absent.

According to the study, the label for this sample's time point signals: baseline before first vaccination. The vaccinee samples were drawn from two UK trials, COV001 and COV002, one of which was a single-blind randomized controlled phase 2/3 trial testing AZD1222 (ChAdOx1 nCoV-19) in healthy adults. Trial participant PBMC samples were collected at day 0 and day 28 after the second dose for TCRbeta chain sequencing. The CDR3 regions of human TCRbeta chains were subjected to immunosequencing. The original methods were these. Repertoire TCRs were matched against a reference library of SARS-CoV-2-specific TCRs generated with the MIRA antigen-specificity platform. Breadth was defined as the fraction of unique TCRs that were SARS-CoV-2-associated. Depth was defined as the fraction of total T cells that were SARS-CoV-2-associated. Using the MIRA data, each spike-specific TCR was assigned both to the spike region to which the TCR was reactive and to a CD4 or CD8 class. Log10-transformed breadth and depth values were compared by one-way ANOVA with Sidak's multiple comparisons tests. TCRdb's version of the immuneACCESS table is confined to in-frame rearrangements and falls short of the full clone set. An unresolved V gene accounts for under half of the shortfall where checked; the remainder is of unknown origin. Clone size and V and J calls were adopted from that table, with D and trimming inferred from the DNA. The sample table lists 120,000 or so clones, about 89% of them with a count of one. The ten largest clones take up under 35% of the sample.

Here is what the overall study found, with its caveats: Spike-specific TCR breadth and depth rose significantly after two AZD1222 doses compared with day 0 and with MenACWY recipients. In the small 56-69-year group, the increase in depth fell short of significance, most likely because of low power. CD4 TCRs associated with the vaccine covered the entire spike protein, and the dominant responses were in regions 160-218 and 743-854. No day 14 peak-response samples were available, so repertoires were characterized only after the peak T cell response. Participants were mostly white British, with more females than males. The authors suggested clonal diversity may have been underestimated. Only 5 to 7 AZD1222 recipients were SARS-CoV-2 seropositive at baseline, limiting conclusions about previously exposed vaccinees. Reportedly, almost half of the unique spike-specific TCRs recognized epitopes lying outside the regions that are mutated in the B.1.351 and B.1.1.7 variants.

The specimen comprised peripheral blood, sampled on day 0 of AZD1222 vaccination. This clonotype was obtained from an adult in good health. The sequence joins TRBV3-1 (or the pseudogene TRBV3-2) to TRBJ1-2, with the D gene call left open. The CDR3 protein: CASSPRHSSPYGYTF. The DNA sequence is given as TGTGCCAGCAGCCCTAGACACAGCTCCCCTTATGGCTACACCTTC.